This paragraph covers one TCR beta chain sequence. The data stem from a study of cytomegalovirus exposure and HLA in healthy donors. Researchers ran the PCR with 60 Vbeta and 13 Jbeta primers. Assay: immunoSEQ multiplex PCR; the TCRdb copy retains only in-frame clones and omits some. The repertoire holds hundreds of thousands of clones, with around 80% as singletons. The CDR3 consists of 16 residues. CDR1 is SGHRS and CDR2 is YFSETQ in the germline V gene. V lost 1 base and J lost 7; bases outside the gene matches: 12. The clonotype comes from a boy aged 10-17 years in good health and CMV-seronegative. The sequenced material came from PBMCs. J is TRBJ2-7 and V is TRBV5-1; 9 positions match TRBD2. Written as DNA, the CDR3 is TGCGCCAGCAGCTTGAGTAGCGGGGGAGATTTCGGGGAGCAGTACTTC. This translates into CASSLSSGGDFGEQYF.